Each of the 18 T cell receptor beta chains below was sequenced from the same sample in a study of shared clonotypes between healthy human individuals. Using immunoSEQ multiplex PCR, the repertoire was profiled, and TCRdb retains in-frame clones only, with some absent. The sample has roughly 410,000 clones, around 96% seen once. Sequences were obtained from memory CD8+ T cells sorted from blood. Subset reported: CD45RO+ cells pooled with CCR7-negative TemRA cells. All receptors come from a man aged 25-45 years in good health.

The rearrangement joins TRBV7-8 to TRBJ2-3; 8 bases are a match to TRBD2. V shed 3 bases, J shed 3 bases, and the junction held 11 bases outside the gene matches. The CDR3 is made up of 17 amino acids. CDR1 is SGHVS and CDR2 is FQNEAQ in the germline V gene. The CDR3 DNA sequence: TGTGCCAGCAGCTTCAATCCCCCGGGAGGGAGGACAGATACGCAGTATTTT. It yields the protein CASSFNPPGGRTDTQYF.

The J gene is TRBJ1-2, the V gene TRBV29-1, with 7 bases that match TRBD1. The J segment lost 7 bases and the V segment lost 4 bases, leaving 6 bases of the junction unmatched. This CDR3 spans 12 amino acids. The V gene's germline CDR1 is SQVTM and CDR2 ANQGSEA. Here the CDR3 reads CSVAYRGGGYTF. In DNA form, the CDR3 reads TGCAGCGTTGCATACAGGGGCGGTGGCTACACCTTC.

The V call is TRBV11-2, the J call TRBJ2-5; 8 bases are shared with TRBD1. CDR1 is SGHAT, CDR2 FQNNGV, per germline. With V trimmed by 1 base and J by 5 bases, 3 bases remained unmatched. CDR3 length equals 14 residues. The CDR3 DNA reads as TGTGCCAGCAGCTTAGCAGGGGGCCGGGAGACCCAGTACTTC. The encoded protein is CASSLAGGRETQYF.

Worth noting for this clone: Other DNA sequences in this sample translate to the same CDR3. V gene TRBV12-2 combines with J gene TRBJ1-2. TRBV12-2 is listed as a pseudogene. This CDR3 spans 15 amino acids. Here the CDR3 reads CASRKPPRKTYGYTF. CDR3 nucleotide sequence: TGCGCAAGTCGCAAACCTCCACGAAAGACCTATGGCTACACCTTC.

The chain links TRBV19 to TRBJ2-7, with D maybe TRBD1 (6 bases). CDR1 is LNHDA and CDR2 is SQIVND in the germline V gene (reference sequence). The CDR3 spans 17 residues. V lost 4 bases to trimming and J lost 0 bases, with 19 bases between them. The CDR3 DNA reads as TGTGCCAGTAGTACCCGAGGGGGAGCGAGGAGCTCCTACGAGCAGTACTTC. Encoded protein: CASSTRGGARSSYEQYF.

The CDR3 DNA sequence: TGTGCCAGCAGCACTTGGACATTCCCCGAGCAGTACTTC. Translation gives CASSTWTFPEQYF. This chain uses TRBV5-6 with TRBJ2-7, with D perhaps TRBD1 (5 bases). CDR3 length equals 13 residues. Trimming pared 4 bases from V and 6 bases from J, leaving 14 bases between. Germline CDR1 reads SGHDT; CDR2 reads YYEEEE.

The V call is TRBV7-2, the J call TRBJ2-1; 7 bases align to TRBD1. The V and J ends lost 5 bases and 3 bases, in that order; junction bases with no gene match: 7. CDR3 length: 15 amino acids. Germline CDR1 reads SGHTA; CDR2 reads FQGNSA. The CDR3 nucleotides are TGTGCCAGCAGCAAGACAGGGCTCTACTACAATGAGCAGTTCTTC. Translating it yields CASSKTGLYYNEQFF.

V and J are TRBV9 and TRBJ2-7; D gene uncertain. The germline V and J ends were trimmed by 2 bases and 0 bases, with 15 bases remaining between them. CDR1 and CDR2 (germline): SGDLS, YYNGEE. The CDR3 spans 16 residues. The CDR3 DNA sequence: TGTGCCAGCAGCGTTGGGCGGACCCAAAGCTCCTACGAGCAGTACTTC. It codes for CASSVGRTQSSYEQYF.

This clone was observed a single time. The rearrangement links TRBV29-1 to TRBJ2-1; D is uncertain. The CDR3 totals 11 residues. Trimming cost V 7 bases and J 9 bases, with 13 bases left between them. The germline CDR1 and CDR2 sequences are SQVTM and ANQGSEA. CDR3 nucleotide sequence: TGCAGCGGACTTTTGGGTAGTGAGCAGTTCTTC. Amino acid sequence: CSGLLGSEQFF.

The chain links TRBV5-1 to TRBJ2-5, with D possibly matching TRBD2 (5 bases). The CDR3 runs to 15 residues. The V gene lost 4 bases and the J gene lost 0 bases, with 13 bases spanning the gap. Germline V gives CDR1 SGHRS, CDR2 YFSETQ. The chain's CDR3 is CASSLFLANQETQYF. The CDR3 coding sequence is TGCGCCAGCAGCCTATTCCTAGCAAACCAAGAGACCCAGTACTTC.

The chain employs TRBV6-6 and TRBJ2-1, with unresolved D. The CDR3 has 13 residues. V dropped 0 bases and J dropped 4 bases, with 4 bases sitting between them. Germline V gene sequence: CDR1 MNHNY, CDR2 SVGAGI (reference sequence). CDR3 sequence (DNA): TGTGCCAGCAGTTACTCCCCGTACAATGAGCAGTTCTTC. Protein product: CASSYSPYNEQFF.

This clone came up once. The chain uses TRBV5-1 and TRBJ2-3; the match to TRBD2 covers 8 bases. The V gene's germline CDR1 is SGHRS and CDR2 YFSETQ. The CDR3 is 17 amino acids. Trimming took 4 bases from V and 4 from J; bases not matched to a gene: 14. The CDR3 is CASSLGLVGFLADTQYF. In DNA form, the CDR3 reads TGCGCCAGCAGCCTGGGACTAGTAGGGTTTCTTGCAGATACGCAGTATTTT.

The chain has TRBV15 and TRBJ1-5, with 9 nucleotides matching TRBD1. J gave up 4 bases and V 6 bases, and 19 bases lay outside the gene matches. Germline lookup yields CDR1 LNHNV and CDR2 YYDKDF (reference sequence). The CDR3 length is 19 residues. For the CDR3, the DNA is TGTGCCACCAGGTTAGATGGGGCCGGGACAGGGCCCCTTAATCAGCCCCAGCATTTT. Translated: CATRLDGAGTGPLNQPQHF.

The V gene is TRBV6-5, the J gene TRBJ2-3; D gene unclear. In germline, CDR1 is MNHEY, CDR2 SVGAGI. Trimming took off 2 bases at V and 0 bases at J, with 6 bases between the two ends. The CDR3 has 14 amino acids. Here the CDR3 DNA reads TGTGCCAGCAGTTACAGCCCTAGCACAGATACGCAGTATTTT. Its translation: CASSYSPSTDTQYF.

The chain carries TRBV4-2 and TRBJ2-4; 7 nucleotides match TRBD2. Trimming at V came to 1 base and at J to 0 bases, leaving 3 bases not matched to a gene. Germline lookup yields CDR1 LGHNA and CDR2 YNFKEQ. The CDR3 spans 16 residues. CDR3 DNA sequence: TGTGCCAGCAGCCAAGGGGAGGGAAAAGCCAAAAACATTCAGTACTTC. Protein: CASSQGEGKAKNIQYF.

Only a few counts were recorded for this clone. The chain carries TRBV11-2 and TRBJ2-7; D gene uncertain. Trimming took 2 bases from V and 3 from J, leaving 2 bases between them. Looked up from germline, CDR1 is SGHAT and CDR2 is FQNNGV. The CDR3 length is 11 residues. CDR3 region: CASSLHYEQYF. CDR3 nucleotides: TGTGCCAGCAGCTTACACTACGAGCAGTACTTC.

The chain couples TRBV18 to TRBJ2-3; D is perhaps TRBD2 (6 bases). V lost 2 bases and J 0 bases, leaving 12 bases between the germline ends. Germline V gene data show CDR1 as KGHSH and CDR2 as LQKENI. This CDR3 region has 16 residues. The DNA for the CDR3 is TGTGCCAGCTCACCAGGCAGGGAGGAGAGCACAGATACGCAGTATTTT. Protein: CASSPGREESTDTQYF.

V and J are TRBV20-1 and TRBJ2-1; D is ambiguous. The length of the CDR3 is 11 residues. The germline V gene has CDR1 DFQATT and CDR2 SNEGSKA (reference sequence). Trimming took 5 bases from V and 4 from J, leaving 6 bases between them. CDR3 protein: CSAPRYNEQFF. The DNA for the CDR3 is TGCAGTGCTCCGCGGTACAATGAGCAGTTCTTC.